This T cell receptor (beta chain) derives from a study of read filtering for tumor transcriptome and immune sequencing. Whole-study results and caveats: Dropping single-read clonotypes raised IR-seq and RNA-seq shared-clonotype correlation.

Bone marrow was sampled from every patient at the time of active disease. The library was built from about 400 ng RNA with molecular barcoded adaptors for alpha/delta and beta/gamma chains. TCRdb called the reads again in MiXCR, with one record for every CDR3 protein. This table has 100,000 to 150,000 distinct CDR3 sequences, roughly 13% appearing once. In this sample, this clonotype turned up many times. Its cognate antigen is unknown. Material: a population of CD138-negative cells sorted from bone marrow. The receptor comes from a donor at least 40 years old with multiple myeloma.

Written as DNA, the CDR3 is TGTGCCAGCAGCCTATATGGAGATACGCAGTATTTT. It specifies CASSLYGDTQYF. The genes are TRBV3-1 and TRBJ2-3; D uncertain. The ends were cut back, 4 bases at V and 5 bases at J, with 7 bases in the middle. The CDR3 is 12 amino acids. Germline V CDR1 and CDR2: LGHDT, YNNKEL (reference sequence).